Listed below are T cell receptor beta chains from one sample, sequenced in a study of blood T cell repertoires in COVID-19. Sequenced by immunoSEQ multiplex PCR; TCRdb stores in-frame clones only, minus some. The sample shows a few hundred thousand clones, approximately 90% of them seen only once. The sample taken for sequencing was PBMCs or T cells enriched from blood (not recorded which). These receptors were taken from a woman aged 40-49 years who had been exposed to COVID-19. Each CDR3 is given with its conserved first and last residue. The D gene is left open where the match is weak. Clone sizes are given selectively: once, few, many, or a class where the clone is expanded.

J gene	V gene	D gene	clone size	CDR3 protein	CDR3 DNA
TRBJ2-1	TRBV7-2	TRBD2	-	CASSSPRGLPTGEQFF	TGTGCCAGCAGCTCCCCTCGGGGACTACCTACCGGGGAGCAGTTCTTC
TRBJ1-5	TRBV10-2	-	-	CASSESGGNQPQHF	TGCGCCAGCAGTGAGTCGGGAGGCAATCAGCCCCAGCATTTT
TRBJ2-7	TRBV7-2	-	-	CASSLRRGFSYEQYF	TGTGCCAGCAGCTTACGTCGCGGTTTCTCCTACGAGCAGTACTTC
TRBJ2-1	TRBV11-3	TRBD2	many	CASSHSGLYNEQFF	TGTGCCAGCAGCCATAGCGGGCTTTACAATGAGCAGTTCTTC
TRBJ1-5	TRBV6-5	-	-	CASSRHGEGPQHF	TGTGCCAGCAGCCGACACGGCGAGGGGCCCCAGCATTTT
TRBJ2-7	TRBV4-3	TRBD2	-	CASSQDSGRARYEQYF	TGCGCCAGCAGCCAAGATTCGGGGAGGGCACGGTACGAGCAGTACTTC
TRBJ1-1	TRBV7-9	-	-	CASSLRQTERNTEAFF	TGTGCCAGCAGCTTAAGACAGACCGAGAGGAACACTGAAGCTTTCTTT
TRBJ1-1	TRBV3-1/TRBV3-2	TRBD1	-	CASSQTGVTEAFF	TGTGCCAGCAGCCAGACAGGGGTCACTGAAGCTTTCTTT
TRBJ2-5	TRBV7-8	TRBD1	-	CASSVGQGRTETQYF	TGTGCCAGCAGCGTCGGACAGGGTCGTACGGAGACCCAGTACTTC
TRBJ1-1	TRBV6-6	TRBD1	-	CASTRQGSTEAFF	TGTGCCAGCACCCGACAGGGGAGCACTGAAGCTTTCTTT
TRBJ1-3	TRBV2	-	-	CASSPGSGSGNTIYF	TGTGCCAGCAGTCCAGGGTCAGGATCAGGAAACACCATATATTTT
TRBJ1-5	TRBV19	TRBD1	-	CASTLQGSGNQPQHF	TGTGCCAGTACACTACAGGGGAGTGGCAATCAGCCCCAGCATTTT
TRBJ1-4	TRBV27	TRBD1	-	CASQGQANEKLFF	TGTGCCAGCCAGGGACAGGCTAATGAAAAACTGTTTTTT
TRBJ1-1	TRBV5-4	TRBD1	-	CASSQLQGAGTEAFF	TGTGCCAGCAGCCAGTTACAGGGGGCCGGCACTGAAGCTTTCTTT
TRBJ1-5	TRBV5-1	-	-	CASSPLSGGNQPQHF	TGCGCCAGCAGCCCCCTGAGTGGTGGCAATCAGCCCCAGCATTTT
TRBJ1-2	TRBV5-1	TRBD1	-	CASSQGTAVLGYTF	TGCGCCAGCAGCCAAGGGACAGCGGTACTGGGCTACACCTTC
TRBJ1-1	TRBV29-1	TRBD1	-	CSGDRGLNTEAFF	TGCAGCGGAGACAGGGGGCTGAACACTGAAGCTTTCTTT
TRBJ2-5	TRBV2	-	-	CASSEGQGGETQYF	TGTGCCAGCAGTGAGGGTCAGGGTGGAGAGACCCAGTACTTC
TRBJ2-7	TRBV5-4	-	-	CASSFRGGYEQYF	TGTGCCAGCAGCTTCAGAGGGGGTTACGAGCAGTACTTC
TRBJ2-5	TRBV5-1	-	-	CASSFAGRSLYF	TGCGCCAGCAGCTTCGCGGGACGATCTCTGTACTTC
TRBJ2-2	TRBV2	-	once	CASRRGIANTGELFF	TGTGCCAGCAGGAGAGGGATAGCGAACACCGGGGAGCTGTTTTTT
TRBJ2-4	TRBV19	-	-	CASRESLAKNIQYF	TGTGCCAGCCGGGAATCCCTAGCCAAAAACATTCAGTACTTC
TRBJ2-7	TRBV7-9	TRBD1	few	CASSLWDRDEQYF	TGTGCCAGCAGCTTATGGGACAGGGACGAGCAGTACTTC
TRBJ2-3	TRBV7-9	TRBD2	-	CASSPPGLAGRSTDTQYF	TGTGCCAGCAGCCCACCGGGACTAGCGGGACGTAGCACAGATACGCAGTATTTT
TRBJ1-2	TRBV2	-	-	CASRQNYGYTF	TGTGCCAGCAGACAGAACTATGGCTACACCTTC
TRBJ1-2	TRBV7-2	TRBD1	-	CASSPMPDRGHGYTF	TGTGCCAGCAGCCCGATGCCGGACAGGGGGCATGGCTACACCTTC
TRBJ2-1	TRBV7-3	TRBD2	-	CASSLTGTSGSRYNEQFF	TGTGCCAGCAGCTTAACGGGGACTAGCGGGAGTCGGTACAATGAGCAGTTCTTC
TRBJ1-2	TRBV7-9	-	-	CASSLSGAGNYGYTF	TGTGCCAGCAGCTTATCAGGGGCCGGCAACTATGGCTACACCTTC
TRBJ1-5	TRBV28	-	-	CASTPLAMQGDQPQHF	TGTGCCAGCACCCCGCTTGCCATGCAAGGAGATCAGCCCCAGCATTTT
TRBJ1-1	TRBV11-3	-	-	CASSFGRGTEAFF	TGTGCCAGCAGCTTCGGGCGGGGCACTGAAGCTTTCTTT
TRBJ1-1	TRBV30	TRBD1	once	CAWSRTGGRAFF	TGTGCCTGGAGCCGGACAGGTGGTCGAGCTTTCTTT
TRBJ2-7	TRBV30	TRBD1	-	CAWSRRGTGGYEQYF	TGTGCCTGGAGCCGAAGGGGGACAGGGGGGTACGAGCAGTACTTC
TRBJ1-5	TRBV3-1/TRBV3-2	-	-	CASSLGGDQPQHF	TGTGCCAGCAGCCTCGGAGGAGACCAGCCCCAGCATTTT
TRBJ2-6	TRBV6-5	-	-	CASSQGSTGANVLTF	TGTGCCAGCAGTCAGGGGTCTACTGGGGCCAACGTCCTGACTTTC
TRBJ2-7	TRBV2	TRBD1	-	CASSLQGAQYEQYF	TGTGCCAGCAGTCTACAGGGGGCACAGTACGAGCAGTACTTC
TRBJ1-5	TRBV15	-	-	CATSRDLGRSQHF	TGTGCCACCAGCAGAGATCTCGGGAGGTCCCAGCATTTT
TRBJ2-2	TRBV7-3	TRBD2	-	CASSLLPSGSPGELFF	TGTGCCAGCAGCTTATTGCCTAGCGGGAGCCCCGGGGAGCTGTTTTTT
TRBJ2-7	TRBV4-1	-	few	CASSQDAIANSYEQYF	TGCGCCAGCAGCCAAGATGCGATAGCGAACTCCTACGAGCAGTACTTC
TRBJ1-6	TRBV9	TRBD1	-	CASSVDRDSPGDSPLHF	TGTGCCAGCAGCGTAGATAGGGACAGCCCAGGCGATTCACCCCTCCACTTT
TRBJ1-5	TRBV19	-	-	CASSQQTFSNQPQHF	TGTGCCAGTAGCCAACAGACGTTTAGCAATCAGCCCCAGCATTTT
TRBJ2-1	TRBV5-1	TRBD2	-	CASSLTSGSLVNEQFF	TGCGCCAGCAGCTTAACTAGCGGGAGTTTGGTTAATGAGCAGTTCTTC
TRBJ2-1	TRBV12-3/TRBV12-4	TRBD1	-	CASSLRQGWEQFF	TGTGCCAGCAGTTTAAGACAGGGATGGGAGCAGTTCTTC
TRBJ1-2	TRBV19	-	-	CASRVGGGGYTF	TGTGCCAGTAGGGTCGGGGGAGGTGGCTACACCTTC
TRBJ1-5	TRBV18	-	once	CASGRIGGASISNQPQHF	TGTGCCAGCGGACGAATAGGGGGGGCGTCGATCAGCAATCAGCCCCAGCATTTT
TRBJ2-7	TRBV12-3/TRBV12-4	TRBD2	-	CASSRGGFEQYF	TGTGCCAGCAGTCGGGGGGGATTCGAGCAGTACTTC
TRBJ1-1	TRBV19	-	-	CASKDPGAAEAFF	TGTGCCAGTAAGGACCCCGGAGCGGCGGAAGCTTTCTTT
TRBJ2-1	TRBV6-5	-	-	CASKGVFEQFF	TGTGCCAGCAAGGGGGTGTTTGAGCAGTTCTTC
TRBJ1-2	TRBV2	TRBD1	-	CASRGTGPSGYTF	TGTGCCAGCAGGGGGACAGGTCCGTCGGGCTACACCTTC
TRBJ2-5	TRBV10-1	TRBD2	-	CAIRTSGGVYPQETQYF	TGCGCCATCCGGACTAGCGGGGGAGTCTATCCCCAAGAGACCCAGTACTTC
TRBJ1-3	TRBV15	TRBD1	-	CATSRGTGTGASGNTIYF	TGTGCCACCAGCAGGGGGACCGGGACAGGTGCCTCTGGAAACACCATATATTTT
TRBJ1-1	TRBV18	-	-	CASSPRELTLNTEAFF	TGTGCCAGCTCACCCCGGGAACTTACCCTGAACACTGAAGCTTTCTTT
TRBJ2-6	TRBV6-2/TRBV6-3	TRBD1	-	CASSYRGQGANVLTF	TGTGCCAGCAGTTACAGGGGGCAGGGGGCCAACGTCCTGACTTTC
TRBJ1-3	TRBV5-1	-	-	CASSLASGGRGNTIYF	TGCGCCAGCAGCTTGGCCTCGGGAGGACGAGGAAACACCATATATTTT
TRBJ1-1	TRBV5-1	TRBD1	-	CASSLLTGLNTEAFF	TGCGCCAGCAGCTTGTTGACAGGGCTGAACACTGAAGCTTTCTTT
TRBJ2-5	TRBV7-9	-	-	CASSLRAGPKVQETQYF	TGTGCCAGCAGCTTACGGGCAGGGCCGAAAGTACAAGAGACCCAGTACTTC
TRBJ1-3	TRBV3-1/TRBV3-2	TRBD1	-	CASSQLGGQGGNTIYF	TGTGCCAGCAGCCAACTTGGGGGACAGGGTGGAAACACCATATATTTT
TRBJ2-2	TRBV5-8	TRBD1	-	CASSLALGTAANTGELFF	TGTGCCAGCAGCTTGGCCCTAGGGACAGCCGCGAACACCGGGGAGCTGTTTTTT
TRBJ1-1	TRBV19	-	-	CASSTLIGVTEAFF	TGTGCCAGTAGCACCCTCATAGGGGTCACTGAAGCTTTCTTT
TRBJ1-3	TRBV5-1	-	-	CASFQGYTIYF	TGCGCCAGCTTTCAGGGTTACACCATATATTTT
TRBJ2-2	TRBV12-5	-	-	CASVASGTQNTGELFF	TGTGCTAGTGTGGCCTCCGGGACACAGAACACCGGGGAGCTGTTTTTT